This T cell receptor beta chain was sequenced during a study of radiotherapy plus CTLA-4 blockade in lung cancer. Remarks on this clone: The antigen is unknown.

Regarding the study as a whole: Peripheral blood showed expansion of tumor-derived TCR clones after radiotherapy and ipilimumab.

Sequencing was performed with immunoSEQ multiplex PCR; in TCRdb, only in-frame clones are kept and a portion is missing. The data contain about 98,000 clones, around 83% of them singletons. The specimen was peripheral blood, collected from a patient treated with radiotherapy plus ipilimumab. This receptor was taken from a human donor with non-small cell lung cancer who had a partial response to radiotherapy plus ipilimumab.

The CDR3 loop reads CASSSTGGAGETQYF. Written as DNA, the CDR3 is TGTGCCAGCAGCTCCACAGGGGGCGCGGGGGAGACCCAGTACTTC. The chain couples TRBV7-3 to TRBJ2-5, with 9 bases identical to TRBD1. Losses at the gene ends were 4 bases for V and 5 bases for J; bases not matched to a gene: 8. The CDR3 spans 15 residues. Germline lookup yields CDR1 SGHTA and CDR2 FQGTGA.